Listed below are T cell receptor beta chains from one sample, sequenced in a study of cytomegalovirus exposure and HLA in healthy donors. Repertoires were generated with immunoSEQ multiplex PCR, while TCRdb's copy carries only in-frame clones and drops some. This table has approximately 190,000 clones, 65% to 90% appearing once. Sequenced: PBMCs. The receptors here all came from a man aged 40-49 years in good health and CMV-seropositive. CDR3s include the opening cysteine and the closing phenylalanine or tryptophan. Each record gives: V gene, CDR3 protein.

TRBV28	CASSLLGDTGELFF
TRBV5-1	CASSGGVWNTEAFF
TRBV28	CASLGLDEVTQYF
TRBV30	CAWSPGTTMAGDIQYF
TRBV5-1	CASSSSAGTGAQYF
TRBV9	CASSVVERGNTGELFF
TRBV6-5	CASSLRWAPYEQYF
TRBV9	CASSVAGGEGYEQYF
TRBV7-8	CASSRDSNNQPQHF
TRBV2	CASSADRDPGYTF
TRBV5-1	CASSLGQEPANYGYTF
TRBV5-4	CASSLAWASTGELFF
TRBV4-2	CASSQLSSGNTIYF
TRBV6-5	CASSWGLRQTQYF
TRBV6-5	CASSYGTVVTQYF
TRBV27	CASSDLQIMGYTF
TRBV12-5	CATQEGGGSYNEQFF
TRBV18	CASSPYRGSGGYTNTGELFF
TRBV7-2	CASSGTAGNTIYF
TRBV5-4	CASSLREFPYEQYF
TRBV29-1	CSVGTGTSGGVETQYF
TRBV9	CASSAGLVSYEQYF
TRBV30	CAWWTGGIAEAFF
TRBV4-1	CASSQGQGNEQFF
TRBV4-2	CASSPMGTTGRFSNQPQHF
TRBV12-5	CASGLVRGSWRETQYF
TRBV27	CASSPMTGLQPQHF
TRBV18	CASSPGDRNQPQHF
TRBV7-6	CASSRLAGGLGELFF
TRBV9	CASSVAPGAAGELFF
TRBV11-2	CASSPGQGFGLGEAFF
TRBV5-1	CASSLERGELFF
TRBV5-1	CASSYTGNRGSGGYTF
TRBV7-8	CASSPSPGQGRGEQYF
TRBV5-1	CASSTAGGYETQYF
TRBV13	CASRATGELFF
TRBV5-8	CASSLGESWGGGVRYTF
TRBV14	CASSQGQSKYNSPLHF
TRBV11-3	CASSPGGGGGADTQYF
TRBV27	CASSLSYRGHEQFF
TRBV28	CASSLLGHGYTF
TRBV18	CASSQGQGGYEQYF
TRBV9	CASRDTSGGLVVF
TRBV7-2	CASSLVALTGELFF
TRBV5-6	CASNLIDIGTYEQYF
TRBV2	CASSNSAPSGGQETQYF
TRBV7-2	CASSSRQGSFEKLFF
TRBV7-7	CASSSSIGAYEKLFF
TRBV5-1	CASTSGVGTAGGELFF
TRBV7-2	CASSGAGGPYEQYF
TRBV30	CAWSPTGLGYTF
TRBV11-1	CASSSRTLSSYNEQFF
TRBV7-9	CASSPGTSGNTDTQYF
TRBV4-3	CASSLVLWGVSNEKLFF
TRBV7-9	CASSPRDRAKYSNQPQHF